These T cell receptor beta chains were read from a single sample in a study of cytotoxic CD8 clonotypes in ibrutinib-treated CLL. The data were produced by immunoSEQ multiplex PCR, yet TCRdb's version contains in-frame clones alone and is incomplete. Seen here are around 310,000 clones, approximately 80% observed once, and the top ten hold under 8.5%. Here the sequenced sample was PBMCs, taken before ibrutinib treatment. The receptors stem from a human donor with chronic lymphocytic leukemia. CDR3s leave out the opening cysteine and the closing phenylalanine or tryptophan. Each record gives: J gene, V gene, CDR3 protein.

>TRBJ1-1|TRBV15
ATSRSTGPTEAF
>TRBJ1-5|TRBV5-6
ASSFGSNQPQH
>TRBJ2-7|TRBV29-1
SVEDQGPEQY
>TRBJ1-4|TRBV4-3
ASSQDAGGVNEKLF
>TRBJ1-5|TRBV2
ASRENQGYNQPQH
>TRBJ2-2|TRBV9
ASSVGTTGELF
>TRBJ1-1|TRBV7-9
ASSLSDTEAF
>TRBJ2-1|TRBV27
ASSLSRLAEIYNEQF
>TRBJ1-3|TRBV6-5
ASSYISSGNTIY
>TRBJ2-1|TRBV20-1
SARDYLEF
>TRBJ2-1|TRBV11-1
ASSLSRLAGDSEQF
>TRBJ1-2|TRBV18
ASSSAGGFNGYT
>TRBJ2-7|TRBV5-8
ASSRTEDSYEQY
>TRBJ1-6|TRBV25-1
ASSELGLAPLH
>TRBJ2-7|TRBV30
AWRLPGSSYEQY
>TRBJ1-4|TRBV4-2
ASSQTESGYEKLF
>TRBJ1-2|TRBV6-1
ASRTLGYGYT
>TRBJ2-7|TRBV7-2
ASSRTGYEQY
>TRBJ2-7|TRBV9
ASSPSGLAGYEQY
>TRBJ2-2|TRBV27
ASSLAGYTGELF
>TRBJ2-7|TRBV19
ASSPGLASYEQY
>TRBJ2-5|TRBV28
ASRFPGRSQETQY